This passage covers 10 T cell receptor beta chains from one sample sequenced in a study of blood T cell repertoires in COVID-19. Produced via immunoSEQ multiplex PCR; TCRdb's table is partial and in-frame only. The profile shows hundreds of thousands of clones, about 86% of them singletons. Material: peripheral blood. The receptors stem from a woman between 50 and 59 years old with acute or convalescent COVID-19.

The CDR3 nucleotides are TGTGCCAGCACCACGGGCGGGTTGAGCAATCAGCCCCAGCATTTT. It is translated as CASTTGGLSNQPQHF. The gene calls are TRBV18 and TRBJ1-5; D is undetermined. The CDR3 sequence is 15 residues long. Germline values: CDR1 KGHSH, CDR2 LQKENI. The V and J ends lost 8 bases and 1 base respectively, with 15 bases between them.

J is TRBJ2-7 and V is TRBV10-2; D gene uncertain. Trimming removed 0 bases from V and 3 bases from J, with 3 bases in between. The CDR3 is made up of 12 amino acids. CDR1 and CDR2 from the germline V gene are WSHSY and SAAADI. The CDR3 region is CASSESSYEQYF. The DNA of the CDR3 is TGCGCCAGCAGTGAGTCCAGCTACGAGCAGTACTTC.

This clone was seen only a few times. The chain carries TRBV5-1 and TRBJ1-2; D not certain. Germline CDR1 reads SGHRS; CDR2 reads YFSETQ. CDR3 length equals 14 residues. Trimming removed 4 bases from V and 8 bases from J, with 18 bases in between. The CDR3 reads CASSPEITGSGYTF. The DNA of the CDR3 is TGCGCCAGCAGCCCGGAAATCACGGGGAGCGGCTACACCTTC.

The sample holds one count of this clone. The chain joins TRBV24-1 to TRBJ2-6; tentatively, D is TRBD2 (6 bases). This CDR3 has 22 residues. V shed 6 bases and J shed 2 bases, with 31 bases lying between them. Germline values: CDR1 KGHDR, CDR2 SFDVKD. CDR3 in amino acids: CATSSTEIFGPGTFTGANVLTF. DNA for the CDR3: TGTGCCACCAGTTCAACGGAAATCTTTGGACCCGGGACTTTCACTGGGGCCAACGTCCTGACTTTC.

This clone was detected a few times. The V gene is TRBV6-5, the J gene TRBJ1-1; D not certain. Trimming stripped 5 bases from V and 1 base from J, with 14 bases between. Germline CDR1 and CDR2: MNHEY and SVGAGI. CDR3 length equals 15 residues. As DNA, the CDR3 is TGTGCCAGCAGTCATCTTAGCGGACGGAACACTGAAGCTTTCTTT. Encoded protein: CASSHLSGRNTEAFF.

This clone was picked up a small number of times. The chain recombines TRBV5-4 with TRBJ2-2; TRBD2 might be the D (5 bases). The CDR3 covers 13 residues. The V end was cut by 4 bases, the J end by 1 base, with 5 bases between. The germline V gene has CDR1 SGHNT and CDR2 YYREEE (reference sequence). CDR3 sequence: CASSRGNTGELFF. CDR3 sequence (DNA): TGTGCCAGCAGCCGGGGGAACACCGGGGAGCTGTTTTTT.

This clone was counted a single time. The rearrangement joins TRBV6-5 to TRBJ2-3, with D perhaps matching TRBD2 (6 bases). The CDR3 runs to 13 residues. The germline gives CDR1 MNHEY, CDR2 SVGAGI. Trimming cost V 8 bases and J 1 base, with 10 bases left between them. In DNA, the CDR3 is TGTGCCAGCCGGAGGGATGGCACAGATACGCAGTATTTT. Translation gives CASRRDGTDTQYF.

The chain's CDR3 is CASSISGQAQETQYF. The CDR3 DNA sequence: TGTGCCAGTAGTATTTCGGGACAGGCCCAAGAGACCCAGTACTTC. The chain carries TRBV19 and TRBJ2-5, with 8 bases matching TRBD1. Germline loops: CDR1 LNHDA, CDR2 SQIVND (reference sequence). V lost 3 bases to trimming and J lost 1 base; unmatched junction nucleotides: 4. The CDR3 extends over 15 amino acids.

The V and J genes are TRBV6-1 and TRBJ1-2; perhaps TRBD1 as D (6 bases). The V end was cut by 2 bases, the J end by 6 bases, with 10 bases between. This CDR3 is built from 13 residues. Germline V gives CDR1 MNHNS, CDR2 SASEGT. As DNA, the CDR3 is TGTGCCAGCAGTGAAACAGGGCGTAATGGCTACACCTTC. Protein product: CASSETGRNGYTF.

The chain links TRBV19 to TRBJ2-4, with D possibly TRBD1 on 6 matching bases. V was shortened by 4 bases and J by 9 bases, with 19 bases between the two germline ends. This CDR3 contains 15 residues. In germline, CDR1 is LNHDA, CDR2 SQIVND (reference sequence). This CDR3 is CASSRHREVGSIQYF. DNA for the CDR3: TGTGCCAGTAGTAGGCACAGGGAAGTTGGAAGCATTCAGTACTTC.